The rows below give T cell receptor beta chains drawn from one sample of a study of blood T cell repertoires in COVID-19. Profiling relied on immunoSEQ multiplex PCR, and the TCRdb table lists in-frame clones only, not all of them. The sample lists 150,000 or so clones; roughly four fifths were seen once. Sequenced: peripheral blood. These receptors all stem from a woman aged 55-69 years with acute or convalescent COVID-19. The CDR3 runs from the conserved cysteine through the conserved F or W. Each record gives: clone size, CDR3 length, D gene, V gene, J gene, CDR3 DNA, CDR3 protein. D genes are given only for firm matches. Clone size is given for some rows only: seen once, a few or many times, or a class if the clone is expanded.

clone_size: .; cdr3_length: 15; d_call: .; v_call: TRBV5-4; j_call: TRBJ1-5; cdr3_nt: TGTGCCAGCAGCTTCGGGGGTGGGAGCAATCAGCCCCAGCATTTT; cdr3_aa: CASSFGGGSNQPQHF
clone_size: .; cdr3_length: 14; d_call: .; v_call: TRBV19; j_call: TRBJ1-1; cdr3_nt: TGTGCCAGTAGTATCTACGGTTTAAACACTGAAGCTTTCTTT; cdr3_aa: CASSIYGLNTEAFF
clone_size: .; cdr3_length: 12; d_call: TRBD1; v_call: TRBV6-6; j_call: TRBJ1-1; cdr3_nt: TGTGCCAGCAGCTCCCTGGACAGGCATAAACTCTTT; cdr3_aa: CASSSLDRHKLF
clone_size: .; cdr3_length: 19; d_call: TRBD1; v_call: TRBV9; j_call: TRBJ1-5; cdr3_nt: TGTGCCAGCAGCGCGCACCGGGACAGGGGCCCTGTTAGCAATCAGCCCCAGCATTTT; cdr3_aa: CASSAHRDRGPVSNQPQHF
clone_size: .; cdr3_length: 12; d_call: .; v_call: TRBV30; j_call: TRBJ2-5; cdr3_nt: TGTGCCTGGAGTAGGATGCGGGAGACCCAGTACTTC; cdr3_aa: CAWSRMRETQYF
clone_size: .; cdr3_length: 14; d_call: TRBD1; v_call: TRBV6-5; j_call: TRBJ1-2; cdr3_nt: TGTGCCAGCAGTCACCGACAGGGTAACTATGGCTACACCTTC; cdr3_aa: CASSHRQGNYGYTF
clone_size: .; cdr3_length: 13; d_call: .; v_call: TRBV6-5; j_call: TRBJ1-1; cdr3_nt: TGTGCCAGCCTAGGGGGACGAATCACTGAAGCTTTCTTT; cdr3_aa: CASLGGRITEAFF
clone_size: .; cdr3_length: 15; d_call: TRBD1; v_call: TRBV6-5; j_call: TRBJ1-4; cdr3_nt: TGTGCCAGCAGCAGGACAGGGACAGGCCCCAAGGAACTGTTTTTT; cdr3_aa: CASSRTGTGPKELFF
clone_size: .; cdr3_length: 15; d_call: .; v_call: TRBV10-2; j_call: TRBJ1-4; cdr3_nt: TGCGCCAGCGAGATGCGGACAGATCTAAATGAAAAACTGTTTTTT; cdr3_aa: CASEMRTDLNEKLFF
clone_size: .; cdr3_length: 16; d_call: TRBD1; v_call: TRBV18; j_call: TRBJ1-4; cdr3_nt: TGTGCCAGCTCACCGACAGGGATCACAACTAATGAAAAACTGTTTTTT; cdr3_aa: CASSPTGITTNEKLFF
clone_size: .; cdr3_length: 20; d_call: TRBD1; v_call: TRBV4-1; j_call: TRBJ1-1; cdr3_nt: TGCGCCAGCAGCCCCAGGGCGGACAGGGGAAGAGGGCGTGGGGGCACTGAAGCTTTCTTT; cdr3_aa: CASSPRADRGRGRGGTEAFF
clone_size: .; cdr3_length: 13; d_call: .; v_call: TRBV4-1; j_call: TRBJ1-2; cdr3_nt: TGCGCCAGCAGCCAAGCTCCATCGGATGGCTACACCTTC; cdr3_aa: CASSQAPSDGYTF
clone_size: .; cdr3_length: 15; d_call: .; v_call: TRBV19; j_call: TRBJ1-6; cdr3_nt: TGTGCCAGTACCCCCGGGAGAAACTATAATTCACCCCTCCACTTT; cdr3_aa: CASTPGRNYNSPLHF
clone_size: once; cdr3_length: 15; d_call: .; v_call: TRBV19; j_call: TRBJ1-3; cdr3_nt: TGTGCCAGTTCCCCACAGGCGTACTCTGGAAACACCATATATTTT; cdr3_aa: CASSPQAYSGNTIYF
clone_size: .; cdr3_length: 16; d_call: TRBD1; v_call: TRBV19; j_call: TRBJ1-5; cdr3_nt: TGTGCCAGTAGTGCTACAGGGGGCGGGCGCAATCAGCCCCAGCATTTT; cdr3_aa: CASSATGGGRNQPQHF
clone_size: once; cdr3_length: 16; d_call: .; v_call: TRBV15; j_call: TRBJ2-7; cdr3_nt: TGTGCCACCAGCAGAGATCCCCGCGGGGACTCCTACGAGCAGTACTTC; cdr3_aa: CATSRDPRGDSYEQYF
clone_size: .; cdr3_length: 19; d_call: .; v_call: TRBV5-3; j_call: TRBJ1-2; cdr3_nt: TGTGCCAGAAGCTTGGTCTTGAGCGCGAGTCCTGGAAACAATTATGGCTACACCTTC; cdr3_aa: CARSLVLSASPGNNYGYTF
clone_size: .; cdr3_length: 18; d_call: TRBD2; v_call: TRBV5-5; j_call: TRBJ2-2; cdr3_nt: TGTGCCAGCAGCTTGAGTGTGGCAGCGGGGGGGACCACCGGGGAGCTGTTTTTT; cdr3_aa: CASSLSVAAGGTTGELFF
clone_size: .; cdr3_length: 16; d_call: .; v_call: TRBV11-1; j_call: TRBJ1-6; cdr3_nt: TGTGCCAGCAGCCCCCGAGGGAGCTCCTATAATTCACCCCTCCACTTT; cdr3_aa: CASSPRGSSYNSPLHF
clone_size: .; cdr3_length: 16; d_call: TRBD1; v_call: TRBV7-2; j_call: TRBJ1-4; cdr3_nt: TGTGCCAGCAGCTTCGCCGGGACAGGGAGGCGGGAAAAACTGTTTTTT; cdr3_aa: CASSFAGTGRREKLFF